This TCR beta chain was sequenced during a study of cytomegalovirus exposure and HLA in healthy donors. General study findings and limits: Exclusion as indistinguishable affected some V segments, including TRBV6-2 and TRBV6-3. Highest at DRB1 and lowest at HLA-C, TCR association rates differed among HLA loci in a later analysis.

Concerning this clone: What it binds is unknown.

PCR involved 60 Vbeta and 13 Jbeta primers. As processed by the authors: A later analysis counted 80 million or so unique TCR beta chains, about 10 million shared. The table came from immunoSEQ multiplex PCR; TCRdb's copy has only in-frame clones and leaves some out. V and J calls and clone size come straight from that table; D and trimming were deduced from the DNA. Of about 230,000 clones in the sample, 77% were seen once. In germline, CDR1 is SGHRS, CDR2 YFSETQ. The CDR3 totals 15 residues. V was pared by 1 base and J by 1 base, with 11 bases between. The sequencing input was PBMCs. This receptor was identified in a woman between 55 and 75 years old in good health and CMV-seropositive. The genes are TRBV5-1 and TRBJ1-1, with D unresolved. CDR3 sequence (DNA): TGCGCCAGCAGCTTGAACGCGCCCCCGAACACTGAAGCTTTCTTT. Protein: CASSLNAPPNTEAFF.